This TCR beta chain is from a study of siplizumab effects on memory and regulatory T cells. The data were produced by immunoSEQ multiplex PCR, yet TCRdb's version contains in-frame clones alone and is incomplete. The data show 95,000 to 130,000 clones, about 95% seen once. The V end lost 3 bases, the J end lost 1 base, and 7 bases lay between the germline ends. The germline CDR1 and CDR2 sequences are KGHSH and LQKENI. The CDR3 has 14 amino acids. This clone was seen just once. Its antigen is unidentified. Study-level points and caveats: Mappable CD4+ clones that were alloreactive averaged about 69% Treg-derived with siplizumab versus approximately 27% in controls.

The sequence was obtained from a human donor in good health. Sequencing was performed on non-Treg CD4+ T cells sorted from blood. The chain carries TRBV18 and TRBJ1-3; a weak D match, TRBD1 (6 bases). The DNA of the CDR3 is TGTGCCAGCTCACCCAGGGGTTCTGGAAACACCATATATTTT. As protein: CASSPRGSGNTIYF.